The 4 T cell receptor beta chains presented below share a single source sample, sequenced in a study of OX40 agonist ivuxolimab in advanced cancers. The method was immunoSEQ multiplex PCR; TCRdb's version includes in-frame clones alone and lacks a portion of them. This table holds about 14,000 clones, roughly 89% found once. The sample in question was CD4+ or CD8+ T cells sorted from blood, obtained in a trial of the OX40 agonist ivuxolimab. The source is an adult with an advanced solid tumor such as melanoma, head and neck, liver or kidney cancer.

The gene calls are TRBV5-6 and TRBJ2-6; 8 bases line up with TRBD1. The CDR3 extends over 18 amino acids. Germline V gene data show CDR1 as SGHDT and CDR2 as YYEEEE. The V gene end was trimmed by 3 bases and the J gene end by 3 bases; junction bases not matched to a gene: 11. CDR3 amino acids: CASSSVGQGDVGANVLTF. The CDR3 region has the DNA TGTGCCAGCAGCTCGGTAGGACAGGGTGACGTTGGGGCCAACGTCCTGACTTTC.

The V gene is TRBV11-2, the J gene TRBJ2-3; 7 nucleotides match TRBD2. The CDR3 contains 15 residues. The germline V gene encodes CDR1 SGHAT and CDR2 FQNNGV. Germline trimming cut 3 bases from V and 9 bases from J; bases unmatched to any gene: 12. As DNA, the CDR3 is TGTGCCAGCAGCTTCCTCGGGCTAGCGGTAGACACGCAGTATTTT. It is translated as CASSFLGLAVDTQYF.

The chain employs TRBV5-4 and TRBJ2-1; D gene uncertain. Between the trimmed V and J ends, which lost 3 bases and 5 bases, there was a span of 12 bases. This CDR3 has 14 amino acids. Germline V lookup: CDR1 SGHNT, CDR2 YYREEE (reference sequence). The CDR3 DNA sequence: TGTGCCAGCAGCTGGAACATGAACGACAATGAGCAGTTCTTC. Translation gives CASSWNMNDNEQFF.

The chain recombines TRBV28 with TRBJ2-7; D may be TRBD1 or TRBD2 (5 bases each). The CDR3 runs to 14 residues. Germline V gene sequence: CDR1 MDHEN, CDR2 SYDVKM. V was clipped by 1 base and J by 3 bases, with 10 bases between them. This CDR3 is CASSLYRDGYEQYF. Here the CDR3 DNA reads TGTGCCAGCAGTTTATATAGGGACGGCTACGAGCAGTACTTC.